One sample yielded the 3 T cell receptor beta chains listed below, sequenced in a study of blood T cell repertoires in COVID-19. Profiled with immunoSEQ multiplex PCR; TCRdb holds only in-frame clones, not every one. Of about 140,000 clones detected, roughly 85% appear once; the ten largest clones hold roughly 2.9%. The specimen sequenced was peripheral blood. These receptor sequences come from a man between 45 and 60 years old with acute or convalescent COVID-19.

The rearrangement uses TRBV12-5 and TRBJ1-1; D uncertain. The V and J ends lost 6 bases and 1 base respectively, with 9 bases between them. The length of the CDR3 is 13 residues. The V gene's germline CDR1 is LGHNT and CDR2 FRNRAP. The CDR3 nucleotides are TGTGCTAGTGGCCCAGATGGGAACACTGAAGCTTTCTTT. Its translation is CASGPDGNTEAFF.

V and J are TRBV5-1 and TRBJ2-3, with D possibly TRBD2 on 6 matching bases. The germline CDR1 and CDR2 sequences are SGHRS and YFSETQ. V shed 5 bases and J shed 4 bases, with 14 bases lying between them. CDR3 length equals 14 residues. The CDR3 region is CASSSGRLSDTQYF. CDR3 nucleotides: TGCGCCAGCAGTAGCGGTAGGCTGTCAGATACGCAGTATTTT.

The rearrangement links TRBV9 to TRBJ1-2, with D uncertain. CDR3 length: 14 residues. Germline-derived CDR1 and CDR2 are SGDLS and YYNGEE. Deletions cut 0 bases from V and 4 bases from J, with 10 bases between. The CDR3 here is CASSVVEGTYGYTF. DNA of the CDR3: TGTGCCAGCAGCGTAGTTGAGGGCACCTATGGCTACACCTTC.